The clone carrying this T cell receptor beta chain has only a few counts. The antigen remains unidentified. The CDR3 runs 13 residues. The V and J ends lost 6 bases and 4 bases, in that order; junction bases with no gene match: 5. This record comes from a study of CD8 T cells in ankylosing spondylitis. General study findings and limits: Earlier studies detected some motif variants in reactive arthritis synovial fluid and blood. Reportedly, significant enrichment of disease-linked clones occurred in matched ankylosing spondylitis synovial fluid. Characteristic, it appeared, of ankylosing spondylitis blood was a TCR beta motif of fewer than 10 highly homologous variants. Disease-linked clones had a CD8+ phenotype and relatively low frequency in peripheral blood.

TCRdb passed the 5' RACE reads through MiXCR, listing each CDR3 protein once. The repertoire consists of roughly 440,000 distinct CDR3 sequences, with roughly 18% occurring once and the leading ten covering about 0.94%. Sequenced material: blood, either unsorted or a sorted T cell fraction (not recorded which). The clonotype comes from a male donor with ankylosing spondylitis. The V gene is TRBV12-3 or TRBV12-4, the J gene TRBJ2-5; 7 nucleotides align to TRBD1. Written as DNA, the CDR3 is TGTGCCAGCAGCGCCGCAGGGGGAGAGACCCAGTACTTC. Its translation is CASSAAGGETQYF.